What follows are 4 T cell receptor beta chains derived from one specimen sequenced in a study of blood T cell repertoires in COVID-19. Sequencing was performed with immunoSEQ multiplex PCR; in TCRdb, only in-frame clones are kept and a portion is missing. The sample contains some 10,000 clones, less than 90% of which appear only once. The specimen sequenced was peripheral blood. Receptors were obtained from an older woman with active COVID-19.

CDR3 sequence (DNA): TGTGCCAGCAGTGAATGGACAGGAGGGACCCAGTACTTC. This codes for CASSEWTGGTQYF. The chain combines TRBV25-1 with TRBJ2-5; 7 bases map to TRBD1. Unmatched junction bases numbered 3, after V lost 1 base and J lost 7 bases. The CDR3 spans 13 residues. From germline, CDR1 is MGHDK and CDR2 SYGVNS.

The chain is built from TRBV10-3 and TRBJ2-1; 9 bases are a match to TRBD1. Germline V CDR1 and CDR2: ENHRY, SYGVKD. CDR3 length equals 13 residues. V was pared by 7 bases and J by 8 bases, with 6 bases of the junction left unmatched. The DNA of the CDR3 is TGTGCCATCACCCGGGACAGGGTCGATGAGCAGTTCTTC. Amino acid sequence: CAITRDRVDEQFF.

The rearrangement joins TRBV15 to TRBJ1-1; TRBD1 matches at 8 bases. Germline lookup yields CDR1 LNHNV and CDR2 YYDKDF (reference sequence). The CDR3 contains 14 residues. With V trimmed by 4 bases and J by 4 bases, 5 bases remained unmatched. CDR3 sequence reads: CATSIDRGFTEAFF. CDR3 nucleotides: TGTGCCACCAGCATCGACAGGGGATTCACTGAAGCTTTCTTT.

The chain combines TRBV7-9 with TRBJ2-6; the D gene is possibly TRBD1 (6 bases). The germline V gene has CDR1 SEHNR and CDR2 FQNEAQ (reference sequence). Trimming left V 5 bases short and J 4 bases short, with 12 bases between. The CDR3 contains 15 residues. The CDR3 DNA sequence: TGTGCCAGCAGCAAAACAGGGTCCGGGGCCAACGTCCTGACTTTC. It yields the protein CASSKTGSGANVLTF.